These 4 T cell receptor beta chains share one sample of origin, sequenced in a study of blood T cell repertoires in COVID-19. Some clones are missing from TCRdb's copy, which holds only in-frame ones; the method was immunoSEQ multiplex PCR. Of more than 200,000 clones listed, around 86% are singletons. The sequencing input was peripheral blood. The receptor source for this set is a woman aged 50 to 65 with COVID-19, enrolled during active disease.

The chain employs TRBV29-1 and TRBJ1-1; 8 bases are shared with TRBD1. J was trimmed by 4 bases and V by 4 bases; bases with no gene match: 5. Germline assignment: CDR1 SQVTM and CDR2 ANQGSEA. The CDR3 has 13 amino acids. The CDR3 DNA follows: TGCAGCGTTGTGACAGGGGTTTTCACTGAAGCTTTCTTT. Its protein is CSVVTGVFTEAFF.

The rearrangement links TRBV7-2 to TRBJ2-1, with D tentatively TRBD2 (6 bases). The CDR3 spans 18 residues. Germline values: CDR1 SGHTA, CDR2 FQGNSA. V shed 1 base and J shed 0 bases, with 16 bases lying between them. This CDR3 reads CASSLGRGLLSSYNEQFF. Written as DNA, the CDR3 is TGTGCCAGCAGCTTAGGCCGGGGACTGTTAAGCTCCTACAATGAGCAGTTCTTC.

The J gene is TRBJ1-3, the V gene TRBV10-2; D remains unclear. Trimming left V 6 bases short and J 1 base short, with 7 bases between. Germline V gives CDR1 WSHSY, CDR2 SAAADI. This CDR3 is built from 13 residues. In DNA, the CDR3 is TGCGCCAGCAGCTCTAGTTCTGGAAACACCATATATTTT. Residues: CASSSSSGNTIYF.

The chain combines TRBV5-1 with TRBJ2-3, with 8 bases fitting TRBD1. This CDR3 has 16 amino acids. V trimming: 0 bases; J trimming: 3 bases; junction bases outside the gene matches: 6. Germline CDR1 reads SGHRS; CDR2 reads YFSETQ. The CDR3: CASSLEAGGKTDTQYF. DNA of the CDR3: TGCGCCAGCAGCTTGGAGGCAGGGGGCAAAACAGATACGCAGTATTTT.